These 22 T cell receptor beta chains were all obtained from the same sample, sequenced in a study of early T cells in non-severe SARS-CoV-2 infection. TCRdb redid the calling of the 5' RACE reads with MiXCR, one entry per CDR3 protein. The table includes tens of thousands of distinct CDR3 sequences, around 10% detected once. The sample in question was whole blood, obtained at baseline. The receptor source for this set is an adult who was a healthcare worker with PCR-confirmed SARS-CoV-2 infection or an uninfected control (not recorded which).

This clonotype was seen many times. The chain is built from TRBV2 and TRBJ2-3; TRBD2 agrees at 9 bases. CDR3 size: 17 residues. The germline V gene has CDR1 SNHLY and CDR2 FYNNEI. The V segment lost 6 bases and the J segment 2 bases; nucleotides outside the gene matches: 12. The CDR3 reads CASSARRLADLTDTQYF. The CDR3 nucleotides are TGTGCCAGCAGCGCTAGACGACTAGCGGACCTCACAGATACGCAGTATTTT.

In this sample, this clonotype turned up a few times. The chain joins TRBV12-3 or TRBV12-4 to TRBJ2-1, with D possibly being TRBD2 (6 bases). V lost 5 bases and J 5 bases, leaving 13 bases between the germline ends. This CDR3 has 14 amino acids. The CDR3 sequence: CASSPVAVDNEQFF. For the CDR3, the DNA is TGTGCCAGCAGTCCCGTAGCGGTCGACAATGAGCAGTTCTTC.

The sample holds many counts of this clonotype. This chain joins TRBV12-3 or TRBV12-4 and TRBJ2-1; 10 nucleotides match TRBD2. With V trimmed by 1 base and J by 7 bases, 7 bases remained unmatched. The CDR3 runs 16 residues. The CDR3, as DNA: TGTGCCAGCAGTTTAGAGGCTAGCGGGAGTTTAAATGAGCAGTTCTTC. Its translation is CASSLEASGSLNEQFF.

The chain carries TRBV7-2 and TRBJ2-3, with TRBD2 as a possible D gene (5 bases). Germline CDR1 is SGHTA and CDR2 is FQGNSA. The germline V and J ends were trimmed by 0 bases and 1 base, with 8 bases remaining between them. This CDR3 is built from 15 residues. The DNA of the CDR3 is TGTGCCAGCAGCTTAGCCTCGCGGGGCACAGATACGCAGTATTTT. Protein: CASSLASRGTDTQYF.

This clonotype was counted only a few times. CDR3 coding DNA: TGCAGTGCTTCCAGGACCGGGACTAGCTTCCCATCTGGGGCCAACGTCCTGACTTTC. Translating gives CSASRTGTSFPSGANVLTF. The chain joins TRBV20-1 to TRBJ2-6; 9 positions match TRBD2. Germline loops: CDR1 DFQATT, CDR2 SNEGSKA (reference sequence). The CDR3 extends over 19 amino acids. V gave up 5 bases and J gave up 1 base; unmatched junction bases: 15.

This clonotype has at least ten counts. CDR3 residues: CASSQELATDGYTF. The CDR3 nucleotides are TGCGCCAGCAGCCAAGAATTAGCGACAGATGGCTACACCTTC. The rearrangement links TRBV4-3 to TRBJ1-2, with a weak D call TRBD1 (5 bases). This CDR3 comprises 14 residues. In germline, CDR1 is LGHNA, CDR2 YSLEER. With 0 bases removed from V and 6 bases from J, the gap between germline ends came to 11 bases.

This clonotype appeared many times. J is TRBJ2-3 and V is TRBV7-9; D remains unclear. Trimming took 5 bases from V and 2 from J, leaving 5 bases between them. The germline CDR1 and CDR2 sequences are SEHNR and FQNEAQ (reference sequence). The CDR3 is made up of 12 amino acids. The CDR3 spells CASSVLTDTQYF. The CDR3, as DNA: TGTGCCAGCAGCGTGCTCACAGATACGCAGTATTTT.

In its sample, this clonotype was seen many times. The V and J genes are TRBV3-1 and TRBJ2-6; D ambiguous. The V gene lost 3 bases and the J gene lost 2 bases, with 5 bases spanning the gap. Per the germline V gene, CDR1 is LGHDT and CDR2 is YNNKEL (reference sequence). The CDR3 contains 14 residues. The CDR3 is CASSHSAGANVLTF. The CDR3 coding sequence is TGTGCCAGCAGCCATAGTGCTGGGGCCAACGTCCTGACTTTC.

This clonotype showed up just a few times. The chain couples TRBV6-2 or TRBV6-3 to TRBJ2-1; no definite D call. CDR3 length: 12 amino acids. Trimming removed 2 bases from V and 4 bases from J, with 3 bases in between. CDR1 and CDR2 (germline): MNHEY, SVGEGT. The CDR3 loop is CASSYGYNEQFF. CDR3 bases: TGTGCCAGCAGTTACGGTTACAATGAGCAGTTCTTC.

V usage is TRBV5-1 and J usage is TRBJ1-1, with a tentative D call TRBD1 (5 bases). CDR1 and CDR2 (germline): SGHRS, YFSETQ. Trimming left V 2 bases short and J 0 bases short, with 11 bases between. This CDR3 has 15 amino acids. CDR3 sequence: CASSLGTGVNTEAFF. The CDR3 DNA is TGCGCCAGCAGCTTAGGGACGGGGGTGAACACTGAAGCTTTCTTT.

This clonotype was seen a handful of times. The genes are TRBV2 and TRBJ2-7; a possible D gene is TRBD2 (6 bases). Germline CDR1 is SNHLY and CDR2 is FYNNEI. The CDR3 extends over 14 amino acids. V lost 5 bases and J lost 3, with 14 bases in between. The CDR3 coding sequence is TGTGCCAGCAGTAGCGGGCAGTTAGTCTACGAGCAGTACTTC. Amino acid sequence: CASSSGQLVYEQYF.

This clonotype was observed a handful of times. This chain connects TRBV20-1 to TRBJ2-2; TRBD2 matches 11 bases. The germline V gene encodes CDR1 DFQATT and CDR2 SNEGSKA (reference sequence). With 2 bases clipped from V and 6 bases from J, the junction kept 8 bases outside the gene matches. The CDR3 covers 16 residues. In DNA, the CDR3 is TGCAGTGCTAGACCCTTAGCGGGAGGGGCTGCCGGGGAGCTGTTTTTT. Translated: CSARPLAGGAAGELFF.

This chain connects TRBV7-9 to TRBJ1-1; D may be TRBD1 (5 bases). Germline-derived CDR1 and CDR2 are SEHNR and FQNEAQ (reference sequence). The CDR3 is 15 amino acids. Deletions cut 5 bases from V and 0 bases from J, with 13 bases between. The CDR3 DNA reads as TGTGCCAGCAGCCGTCTAGACAGTATGAACACTGAAGCTTTCTTT. Its protein is CASSRLDSMNTEAFF.

Concerning this clonotype: A clone one base away is much larger, so this may be a read error. The chain couples TRBV12-3 or TRBV12-4 to TRBJ2-3, with 7 bases aligning to TRBD1. The CDR3 covers 13 residues. Trimming removed 8 bases from V and 6 bases from J; junction bases left unmatched: 8. CDR3 nucleotide sequence: TGTGCCAGCGGGGAACAGGGGCGTGATACGCAGTATTTT. Its translation is CASGEQGRDTQYF.

This clonotype appeared many times. CDR3 sequence: CASSRTSGTSGRIEQFF. The DNA of the CDR3 is TGTGCCAGCAGCCGGACTTCCGGGACTAGCGGGAGAATTGAGCAGTTCTTC. The rearrangement links TRBV9 to TRBJ2-1; 14 positions agree with TRBD2. V was pared by 4 bases and J by 9 bases, with 12 bases of the junction left unmatched. CDR3 length: 17 residues. Per germline, CDR1 SGDLS and CDR2 YYNGEE.

This clonotype was seen a few times. The chain has TRBV7-2 and TRBJ1-1; D call uncertain. The V end was cut by 5 bases, the J end by 4 bases, with 14 bases between. Per the germline V gene, CDR1 is SGHTA and CDR2 is FQGNSA. The CDR3 loop spans 14 amino acids. The DNA for the CDR3 is TGTGCCAGCAGCCTCCCGAGGGTAGTCACTGAAGCTTTCTTT. As protein: CASSLPRVVTEAFF.

This clonotype was seen more than once but under ten times. The chain joins TRBV9 to TRBJ2-7, with D perhaps TRBD1 (7 bases). Germline values: CDR1 SGDLS, CDR2 YYNGEE. The CDR3 covers 14 residues. V was shortened by 4 bases and J by 3 bases, with 14 bases between the two germline ends. The CDR3 loop reads CASSRRGDSYEQYF. For the CDR3, the DNA is TGTGCCAGCAGCCGTCGCGGGGACAGCTACGAGCAGTACTTC.

This clonotype was seen repeatedly, ten times or more. The CDR3 coding sequence is TGTGCCAGCAGTTTAGATGGAGTCAGCTACGAGCAGTACTTC. This codes for CASSLDGVSYEQYF. The chain links TRBV12-3 or TRBV12-4 to TRBJ2-7; D is unclear. The V gene lost 1 base and the J gene lost 3 bases, with 10 bases spanning the gap. CDR3 length: 14 residues.

The chain couples TRBV19 to TRBJ2-3; D assignment may be TRBD1 or TRBD2 (6 bases each). This CDR3 spans 15 amino acids. V lost 7 bases, J lost 2 bases, and 16 bases lay in between. From germline, CDR1 is LNHDA and CDR2 SQIVND (reference sequence). CDR3 in DNA: TGTGCCAGTAATCCCGTCGGGGGCTTCACAGATACGCAGTATTTT. It specifies CASNPVGGFTDTQYF.

This chain connects TRBV2 to TRBJ1-1; TRBD1 matches 7 bases. The CDR3 totals 15 residues. Germline CDR1 SNHLY, CDR2 FYNNEI. Losses at the gene ends were 2 bases for V and 1 base for J; bases not matched to a gene: 4. The CDR3 spells CASSEQGGQNTEAFF. The CDR3 bases are TGTGCCAGCAGTGAACAAGGGGGCCAGAACACTGAAGCTTTCTTT.

This clonotype was seen ten or more times. This chain uses TRBV29-1 with TRBJ2-5; 11 bases map to TRBD2. The germline gives CDR1 SQVTM, CDR2 ANQGSEA. V shed 1 base and J 0 bases; nucleotides not matched to a gene: 7. The CDR3 contains 17 residues. Here the CDR3 DNA reads TGCAGCGTTGAAGGTCCACTAGCGGGAGCAAACCAAGAGACCCAGTACTTC. It is translated as CSVEGPLAGANQETQYF.

This clonotype appeared a few times. The V gene is TRBV7-6, the J gene TRBJ2-7; 10 bases align to TRBD1. From germline, CDR1 is SGHVS and CDR2 FNYEAQ. V lost 5 bases and J lost 2; bases outside the gene matches: 3. The CDR3 length is 14 residues. CDR3 in amino acids: CASSPDRGPYEQYF. In nucleotides, the CDR3 is TGTGCCAGCAGCCCCGACAGGGGGCCCTACGAGCAGTACTTC.